The 30 T cell receptor beta chains given below trace back to one sample, sequenced in a study of T cell clones after liver transplantation. Profiling relied on immunoSEQ multiplex PCR, and the TCRdb table lists in-frame clones only, not all of them. The sample includes around 13,000 clones, roughly 74% seen only once; the top ten take around a third. This material consisted of CD8+ T cells from blood, taken at the 22-month timepoint. Every receptor here comes from a human patient who received a liver transplant. The graft donor may be the source of some T cells.

This clone occurred once. The rearrangement links TRBV5-6 to TRBJ2-3, with D possibly called TRBD1 or TRBD2 (5 bases each). Germline V CDR1 and CDR2: SGHDT, YYEEEE. Trimming shortened V by 5 bases and J by 8 bases, and 18 bases separated the two germline ends. This CDR3 has 14 residues. The CDR3 DNA sequence: TGTGCCAGCAGTTGGCTCCGGGACGTCGGTACGCAGTATTTT. Translation: CASSWLRDVGTQYF.

This clone was counted between two and nine times. The chain employs TRBV15 and TRBJ2-2, with D possibly being TRBD1 (5 bases). The CDR3 is 16 residues long. V shed 0 bases and J shed 0 bases, with 8 bases lying between them. Germline lookup yields CDR1 LNHNV and CDR2 YYDKDF (reference sequence). Here the CDR3 DNA reads TGTGCCACCAGCAGAGAGGACAAGGCGAACACCGGGGAGCTGTTTTTT. Translation gives CATSREDKANTGELFF.

This clone turned up a few times. CDR3 residues: CASSTTGTGYSYEQYF. The CDR3 bases are TGTGCCAGCAGCACCACCGGGACAGGGTACTCCTACGAGCAGTACTTC. The J gene is TRBJ2-7, the V gene TRBV9, with 9 bases aligning to TRBD1. V was pared by 4 bases and J by 0 bases, with 8 bases of the junction left unmatched. The germline gives CDR1 SGDLS, CDR2 YYNGEE. The CDR3 totals 16 residues.

V usage is TRBV27 and J usage is TRBJ2-3, with 7 positions matching TRBD1. Germline values: CDR1 MNHEY, CDR2 SMNVEV (reference sequence). This CDR3 region has 14 residues. J gave up 2 bases and V 5 bases, and 4 bases lay outside the gene matches. The CDR3 region has the DNA TGTGCCAGCAGTCGGACAGGCGACACAGATACGCAGTATTTT. Its translation: CASSRTGDTDTQYF.

The rearrangement joins TRBV7-2 to TRBJ2-3; 12 bases are shared with TRBD2. This CDR3 spans 17 amino acids. Germline CDR1 and CDR2: SGHTA and FQGNSA. The V segment lost 5 bases and the J segment 3 bases; nucleotides outside the gene matches: 9. The CDR3 region is CASSPSGLAGRTDTQYF. CDR3 DNA sequence: TGTGCCAGCAGCCCTTCAGGACTAGCGGGAAGGACAGATACGCAGTATTTT.

This clone was counted only a few times. A junction boundary mismatches the germline segment, possibly from a read error. The CDR3 sequence is CASSYPGHLVF. The CDR3 DNA reads as TGTGCCAGCAGTTACCCCGGACATCTCGTCTTC. The V gene is TRBV6-1, the J gene TRBJ1-2; a possible D gene is TRBD1 (5 bases). The CDR3 extends over 11 amino acids. Germline CDR1 and CDR2: MNHNS and SASEGT.

This sequence joins TRBV5-4 and TRBJ2-1; maybe TRBD1 (7 bases). CDR3 size: 18 residues. With 0 bases removed from V and 1 base from J, the gap between germline ends came to 17 bases. Germline values: CDR1 SGHNT, CDR2 YYREEE (reference sequence). In nucleotides, the CDR3 is TGTGCCAGCAGCTTGGGGATGGACAGGACTAAATCCTACAATGAGCAGTTCTTC. Its translation is CASSLGMDRTKSYNEQFF.

This sequence joins TRBV5-4 and TRBJ2-7; D may be TRBD2 (5 bases). Deletions cut 5 bases from V and 6 bases from J, with 12 bases between. The CDR3 loop spans 12 amino acids. Germline lookup yields CDR1 SGHNT and CDR2 YYREEE (reference sequence). This CDR3 is CASSFPAGEQYF. The DNA for the CDR3 is TGTGCCAGCAGTTTTCCTGCGGGCGAGCAGTACTTC. Combining the CDR3 with reference TRBV5-4 and TRBJ2-7 gives the whole variable domain ETGVTQSPTHLIKTRGQQVTLRCSSQSGHNTVSWYQQALGQGPQFIFQYYREEENGRGNFPPRFSGLQFPNYSSELNVNALELDDSALYLCASSFPAGEQYFGPGTRLTVT.

This chain joins TRBV9 and TRBJ2-3; 7 positions agree with TRBD1. The CDR3 spans 13 residues. The V gene end was trimmed by 5 bases and the J gene end by 4 bases; junction bases not matched to a gene: 4. Germline lookup yields CDR1 SGDLS and CDR2 YYNGEE. This CDR3 reads CASSGGQPDTQYF. Here the CDR3 DNA reads TGTGCCAGCAGTGGGGGACAGCCAGATACGCAGTATTTT.

This chain uses TRBV5-8 with TRBJ1-5; D not certain. CDR1 and CDR2 from the germline V gene are SGHTS and YDEGEE. The CDR3 consists of 15 residues. The V and J ends lost 0 bases and 0 bases respectively, with 7 bases between them. The CDR3 region is CASSLDGYSNQPQHF. Written as DNA, the CDR3 is TGTGCCAGCAGCTTGGACGGGTATAGCAATCAGCCCCAGCATTTT.

The chain is built from TRBV7-9 and TRBJ2-1, with 7 bases that match TRBD2. Germline CDR1 is SEHNR and CDR2 is FQNEAQ (reference sequence). The V segment lost 8 bases and the J segment 2 bases; nucleotides outside the gene matches: 6. This CDR3 spans 14 amino acids. CDR3: CASGTGGTYNEQFF. DNA of the CDR3: TGTGCCAGCGGGACCGGGGGGACCTACAATGAGCAGTTCTTC. The entire variable domain, with the rest obtained from reference TRBV7-9 and TRBJ2-1, is as follows: DTGVSQNPRHKITKRGQNVTFRCDPISEHNRLYWYRQTLGQGPEFLTYFQNEAQLEKSRLLSDRFSAERPKGSFSTLEIQRTEQGDSAMYLCASGTGGTYNEQFFGPGTRLTVL.

This sequence joins TRBV5-4 and TRBJ2-2; D might be TRBD1 or TRBD2, each matching 5 bases. The CDR3 covers 14 residues. Per germline, CDR1 SGHNT and CDR2 YYREEE (reference sequence). Trimming took off 4 bases at V and 3 bases at J, with 10 bases between the two ends. The CDR3 bases are TGTGCCAGCAGCCGGGACGTCGACACCGGGGAGCTGTTTTTT. This translates into CASSRDVDTGELFF.

This clone has just one count. J is TRBJ1-1 and V is TRBV10-3; D not certain. This CDR3 has 15 amino acids. Germline V gene data show CDR1 as ENHRY and CDR2 as SYGVKD. Trimming left V 0 bases short and J 0 bases short, with 8 bases between. The DNA for the CDR3 is TGTGCCATCAGTGAGTCGGAGGGCCTGAACACTGAAGCTTTCTTT. Residues: CAISESEGLNTEAFF.

J is TRBJ2-7 and V is TRBV7-3, with D unresolved. Trimming removed 2 bases at V and 0 bases at J, with 8 bases between. The germline V gene encodes CDR1 SGHTA and CDR2 FQGTGA. The CDR3 extends over 14 amino acids. The DNA of the CDR3 is TGTGCCAGCAGCTTAGGCCAGACCTCCTACGAGCAGTACTTC. Translating it yields CASSLGQTSYEQYF.

This clone has only one observation. The chain has TRBV13 and TRBJ2-2; D not resolved. In germline, CDR1 is PRHDT, CDR2 FYEKMQ (reference sequence). V dropped 5 bases and J dropped 6 bases, with 19 bases sitting between them. The CDR3 is made up of 16 amino acids. The CDR3 loop is CASSGSGKPNAGELFF. The CDR3 bases are TGTGCCAGCAGCGGATCCGGCAAACCAAACGCCGGGGAGCTGTTTTTT.

This clone is medium-sized (0.01 to 0.1%) within its sample. V gene TRBV27 combines with J gene TRBJ2-5; D might be TRBD2 (5 bases). Trimming shortened V by 6 bases and J by 5 bases, and 19 bases separated the two germline ends. This CDR3 is built from 15 residues. Germline loops: CDR1 MNHEY, CDR2 SMNVEV (reference sequence). CDR3: CASSPERNQRETQYF. CDR3 sequence (DNA): TGTGCCAGCAGCCCCGAGCGGAATCAAAGGGAGACCCAGTACTTC.

The count of this clone is one. The rearrangement links TRBV7-8 to TRBJ2-7; D not resolved. The CDR3 length is 17 residues. Trimming pared 6 bases from V and 7 bases from J, leaving 28 bases between. CDR1 and CDR2 (germline): SGHVS, FQNEAQ. The CDR3 DNA follows: TGTGCCAGCAGTCCCCCTGGGGAAAGCAGAACCGAGGAGGAGCAGTACTTC. It codes for CASSPPGESRTEEEQYF.

The sample holds many counts of this clone. The gene calls are TRBV10-3 and TRBJ1-4, with 7 bases that match TRBD1. Germline V lookup: CDR1 ENHRY, CDR2 SYGVKD. J lost 8 bases, V lost 4 bases, and 4 bases had no gene match. The CDR3 runs to 13 residues. The CDR3 DNA is TGTGCCATCAGTGCAGGGGGGGACGAAAAACTGTTTTTT. It translates to CAISAGGDEKLFF.

The chain employs TRBV7-9 and TRBJ2-1; D unresolved. V lost 5 bases and J 8 bases, leaving 13 bases between the germline ends. This CDR3 has 13 amino acids. Per the germline V gene, CDR1 is SEHNR and CDR2 is FQNEAQ (reference sequence). CDR3 residues: CASSLPGGHEQFF. In nucleotides, the CDR3 is TGTGCCAGCAGCCTTCCGGGTGGTCATGAGCAGTTCTTC.

V and J are TRBV5-6 and TRBJ1-4, with D possibly TRBD1 on 6 matching bases. Trimming stripped 1 base from V and 7 bases from J, with 14 bases between. The CDR3 has 15 residues. Per the germline V gene, CDR1 is SGHDT and CDR2 is YYEEEE. The CDR3 DNA reads as TGTGCCAGCAGCTTGTTATTACAGGGAAGTGAAAAACTGTTTTTT. It encodes CASSLLLQGSEKLFF.

The V and J genes are TRBV6-6 and TRBJ1-5, with 7 bases fitting TRBD1. The CDR3 covers 13 residues. The germline V gene encodes CDR1 MNHNY and CDR2 SVGAGI (reference sequence). Trimming at V came to 7 bases and at J to 4 bases, leaving 4 bases not matched to a gene. The CDR3 coding sequence is TGTGCCAGCACCCACAGGGGTAATCAGCCCCAGCATTTT. This codes for CASTHRGNQPQHF.

This clone has only a few counts. This chain links TRBV27 with TRBJ2-7; tentatively, D is TRBD2 (6 bases). This CDR3 contains 13 residues. CDR1 is MNHEY and CDR2 is SMNVEV in the germline V gene (reference sequence). Trimming took 2 bases from V and 3 from J, leaving 8 bases between them. The CDR3 region is CASSLRLGYEQYF. The DNA for the CDR3 is TGTGCCAGCAGTTTAAGACTAGGCTACGAGCAGTACTTC.

This chain joins TRBV2 and TRBJ1-2; TRBD1 matches 7 bases. This CDR3 comprises 15 residues. V gave up 2 bases and J gave up 0 bases; unmatched junction bases: 3. Germline loops: CDR1 SNHLY, CDR2 FYNNEI. CDR3 sequence (DNA): TGTGCCAGCAGTGAAACAGGGGCGACTAACTATGGCTACACCTTC. Translated: CASSETGATNYGYTF.

The V and J genes are TRBV7-9 and TRBJ1-5; D gene uncertain. The germline V gene has CDR1 SEHNR and CDR2 FQNEAQ (reference sequence). The V and J ends lost 2 bases and 0 bases respectively, with 8 bases between them. This CDR3 comprises 15 residues. CDR3 region: CASSLQPYSNQPQHF. CDR3 DNA sequence: TGTGCCAGCAGCTTACAGCCATATAGCAATCAGCCCCAGCATTTT.

CDR3 DNA sequence: TGTGCCAGCAGCTTACCTGGATACAATGAGCAGTTCTTC. This sequence encodes CASSLPGYNEQFF. The J gene is TRBJ2-1, the V gene TRBV27; D not resolved. The length of the CDR3 is 13 residues. V gave up 6 bases and J gave up 4 bases, with 10 bases separating them. Per germline, CDR1 MNHEY and CDR2 SMNVEV (reference sequence).

This CDR3 is CASTSTLDRGIYEQYF. For the CDR3, the DNA is TGTGCCAGCACCTCAACTCTGGACAGGGGGATCTACGAGCAGTACTTC. The V and J genes are TRBV28 and TRBJ2-7, with TRBD1 identical over 10 bases. The V gene's germline CDR1 is MDHEN and CDR2 SYDVKM. This CDR3 region has 16 residues. V was clipped by 7 bases and J by 3 bases; unmatched bases: 12.

J is TRBJ2-5 and V is TRBV5-6; TRBD2 agrees at 12 bases. The CDR3 runs 17 residues. V shed 4 bases and J 2 bases; nucleotides not matched to a gene: 9. Germline V gives CDR1 SGHDT, CDR2 YYEEEE. CDR3 sequence reads: CASSPLTSGGPQETQYF. CDR3 DNA sequence: TGTGCCAGCAGCCCTTTGACTAGCGGGGGCCCACAAGAGACCCAGTACTTC.

The chain joins TRBV19 to TRBJ2-3; 9 bases match TRBD1. The V gene end was trimmed by 3 bases and the J gene end by 9 bases; junction bases not matched to a gene: 10. Germline-derived CDR1 and CDR2 are LNHDA and SQIVND (reference sequence). This CDR3 comprises 15 residues. The CDR3: CASSIRDRVHLTQYF. CDR3 coding DNA: TGTGCCAGTAGTATCCGGGACAGGGTCCATTTAACGCAGTATTTT.

V and J are TRBV10-1 and TRBJ2-7; 8 bases align to TRBD2. The CDR3 is made up of 18 amino acids. After removal of 5 bases from V and 2 bases from J, the junction contained 17 bases not matched to a gene. From germline, CDR1 is WNHNN and CDR2 SYGVQD (reference sequence). For the CDR3, the DNA is TGCGCCAGCAGTCCACCGCTGGAGGCTAGCGGGCTGACCTACGAGCAGTACTTC. It translates to CASSPPLEASGLTYEQYF.

The chain combines TRBV18 with TRBJ2-3; D tentatively fits TRBD1 or TRBD2 (5 bases each). The length of the CDR3 is 14 residues. Germline V gives CDR1 KGHSH, CDR2 LQKENI. V gave up 4 bases and J gave up 1 base, with 9 bases separating them. CDR3 loop: CASSRDDRTDTQYF. The CDR3, as DNA: TGTGCCAGCTCACGGGACGACCGCACAGATACGCAGTATTTT.